This paragraph reports one T cell receptor (beta chain). Its specificity is not known. The data were obtained in a study of OX40 agonist ivuxolimab in advanced cancers. In the study overall: A male proportion of about 86% was recorded, with mean age approximately 57 years and range 23 to 79. Overall study findings and caveats: At 0.1 to 3.0 mg/kg, clonal expansion of CD4+ and CD8+ blood T cells had occurred by week 6.

Germline CDR1 and CDR2: SGHNT and YYREEE (reference sequence). Deletions cut 6 bases from V and 7 bases from J, with 25 bases between. This CDR3 is built from 16 residues. Sequencing was performed with immunoSEQ multiplex PCR; in TCRdb, only in-frame clones are kept and a portion is missing. The sample has about 90,000 clones; approximately 89% are singletons. The sequencing used CD4+ or CD8+ T cells sorted from blood, collected in a trial of the OX40 agonist ivuxolimab. The rearrangement uses TRBV5-4 and TRBJ1-2, with D possibly TRBD1 on 5 matching bases. The source is an adult with an advanced solid tumor such as melanoma, head and neck, liver or kidney cancer. CDR3 loop: CASTRLQGGGIAGYTF. CDR3 coding DNA: TGTGCCAGCACCCGCCTCCAGGGAGGTGGCATAGCTGGCTACACCTTC.